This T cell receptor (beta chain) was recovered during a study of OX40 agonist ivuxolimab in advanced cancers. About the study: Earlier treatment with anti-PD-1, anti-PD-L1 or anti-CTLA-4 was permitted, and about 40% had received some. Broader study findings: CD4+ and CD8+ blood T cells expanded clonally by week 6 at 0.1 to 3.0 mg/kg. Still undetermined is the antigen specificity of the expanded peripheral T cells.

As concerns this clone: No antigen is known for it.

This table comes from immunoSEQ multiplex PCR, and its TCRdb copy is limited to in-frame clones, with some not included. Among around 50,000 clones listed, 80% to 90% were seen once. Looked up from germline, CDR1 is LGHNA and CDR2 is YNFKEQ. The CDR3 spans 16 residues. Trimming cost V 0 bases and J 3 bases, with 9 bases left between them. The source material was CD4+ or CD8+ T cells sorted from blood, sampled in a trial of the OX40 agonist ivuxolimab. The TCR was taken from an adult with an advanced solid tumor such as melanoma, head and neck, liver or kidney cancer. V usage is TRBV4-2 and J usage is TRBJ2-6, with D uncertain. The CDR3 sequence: CASSQEVAFGANVLTF. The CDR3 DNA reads TGTGCCAGCAGCCAAGAAGTGGCCTTTGGGGCCAACGTCCTGACTTTC.